This TCR beta chain appears in the sequencing data of a study of blood T cells in healthy people across ages. Study-level results: Researchers report that TCR beta diversity correlated strongly with naive T cell percentage. Estimated diversity, derived from one million T cells, was regarded as an underestimate. Among T cells, TCR beta diversity per million cells dropped roughly linearly as age rose.

A remark on this clonotype: What it binds is not known. A junction end diverges from the germline sequence, so it may reflect a read error.

All donors came from Russia, were Caucasian and healthy, and spanned ages roughly 6 to 95. Germline V gene sequence: CDR1 SQVTM, CDR2 ANQGSEA. This CDR3 contains 13 residues. It was with a sample-barcoded 5' primer and a J-beta primer mix that a second PCR of roughly 6 to 12 cycles was run. TCRdb re-called the 5' RACE reads through MiXCR, storing one row per CDR3 protein. This table has 700,000 or so distinct CDR3 sequences, 20% to 25% appearing once. The chain combines TRBV29-1 with TRBJ1-1; 10 positions match TRBD1. The TCR originated in a man in his 70s in good health. Input material: blood. The CDR3 region has the DNA TGCAGCGCCGCGGGACAGGGGAACACTGAGGCTTTCTTT. The encoded protein is CSAAGQGNTEAFF.